Here is one TCR beta chain with its context. Noted time point: peripheral blood 6 weeks after treatment start. Patients had urothelial carcinoma that was locally advanced or metastatic. This sample is drawn from a study of PD-L1 blockade in urothelial cancer. Whole-study context: The authors examined blood 3 weeks (second dose) and 6 weeks after treatment start. A median of about 140,000 T cells was found in the blood samples.

The method was immunoSEQ multiplex PCR; TCRdb's version includes in-frame clones alone and lacks a portion of them. The sample has around 50,000 clones; around 90% are singletons. This CDR3 has 16 amino acids. V dropped 8 bases and J dropped 5; count of bases not matched to a gene: 9. CDR1 and CDR2 from the germline V gene are LNHDA and SQIVND (reference sequence). This specimen was PBMCs, taken around atezolizumab (anti-PD-L1) treatment. The TCR was taken from a man aged 55-75 years with urothelial cancer. The V call is TRBV19, the J call TRBJ2-2; 12 bases agree with TRBD1. CDR3 in DNA: TGTGCCAGTGTAACGGGACAGGGGGCTTGGACCGGGGAGCTGTTTTTT. This codes for CASVTGQGAWTGELFF.